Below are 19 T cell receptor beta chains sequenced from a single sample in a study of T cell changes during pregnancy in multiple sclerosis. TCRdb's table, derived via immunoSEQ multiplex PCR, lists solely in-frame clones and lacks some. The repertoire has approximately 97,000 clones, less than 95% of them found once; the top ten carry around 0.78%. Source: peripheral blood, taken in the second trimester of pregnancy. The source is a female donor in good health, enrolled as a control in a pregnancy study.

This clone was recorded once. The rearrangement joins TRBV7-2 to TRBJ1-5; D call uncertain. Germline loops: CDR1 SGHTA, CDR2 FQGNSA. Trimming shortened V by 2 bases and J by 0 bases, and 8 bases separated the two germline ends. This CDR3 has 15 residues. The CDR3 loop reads CASSLMGGSNQPQHF. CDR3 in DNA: TGTGCCAGCAGCTTAATGGGAGGTAGCAATCAGCCCCAGCATTTT. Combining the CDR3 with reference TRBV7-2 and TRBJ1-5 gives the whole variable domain GAGVSQSPSNKVTEKGKDVELRCDPISGHTALYWYRQSLGQGLEFLIYFQGNSAPDKSGLPSDRFSAERTGGSVSTLTIQRTQQEDSAVYLCASSLMGGSNQPQHFGDGTRLSIL.

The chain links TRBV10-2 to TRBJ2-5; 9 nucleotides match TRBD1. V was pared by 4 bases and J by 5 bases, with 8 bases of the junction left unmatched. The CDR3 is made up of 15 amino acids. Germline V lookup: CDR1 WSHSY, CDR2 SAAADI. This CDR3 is CASSGRDRVWETQYF. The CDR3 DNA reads TGCGCCAGCAGTGGCCGGGACAGGGTTTGGGAGACCCAGTACTTC.

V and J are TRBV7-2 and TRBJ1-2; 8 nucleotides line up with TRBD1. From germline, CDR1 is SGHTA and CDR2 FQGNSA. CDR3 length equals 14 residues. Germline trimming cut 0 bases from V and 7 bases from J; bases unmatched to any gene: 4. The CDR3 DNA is TGTGCCAGCAGCTTAGCCAGGACAGGGAGTGGCTACACCTTC. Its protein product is CASSLARTGSGYTF.

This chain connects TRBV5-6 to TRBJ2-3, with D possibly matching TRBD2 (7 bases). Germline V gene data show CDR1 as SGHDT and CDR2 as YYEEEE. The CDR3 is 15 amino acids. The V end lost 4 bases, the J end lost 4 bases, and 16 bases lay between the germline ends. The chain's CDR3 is CASSPLGGGPDTQYF. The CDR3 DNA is TGTGCCAGCAGCCCCTTGGGGGGGGGCCCAGATACGCAGTATTTT.

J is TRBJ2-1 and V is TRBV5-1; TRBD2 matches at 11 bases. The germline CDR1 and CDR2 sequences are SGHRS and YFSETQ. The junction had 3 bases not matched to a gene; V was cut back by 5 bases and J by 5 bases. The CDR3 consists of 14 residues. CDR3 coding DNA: TGCGCCAGCAGACTAGCGGGAGTAAACAATGAGCAGTTCTTC. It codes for CASRLAGVNNEQFF.

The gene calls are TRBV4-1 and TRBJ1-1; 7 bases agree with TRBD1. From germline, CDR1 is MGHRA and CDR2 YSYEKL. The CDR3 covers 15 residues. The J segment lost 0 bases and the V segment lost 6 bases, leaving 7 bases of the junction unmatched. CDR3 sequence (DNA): TGCGCCAGCAGTCGTACCGGGACAGTGAACACTGAAGCTTTCTTT. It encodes CASSRTGTVNTEAFF.

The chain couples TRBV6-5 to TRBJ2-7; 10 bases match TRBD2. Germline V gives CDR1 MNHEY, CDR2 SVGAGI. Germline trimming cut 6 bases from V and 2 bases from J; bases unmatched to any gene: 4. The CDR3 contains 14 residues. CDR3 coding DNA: TGTGCCAGCAGGGTAACTAGCGGGACCTACGAGCAGTACTTC. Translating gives CASRVTSGTYEQYF.

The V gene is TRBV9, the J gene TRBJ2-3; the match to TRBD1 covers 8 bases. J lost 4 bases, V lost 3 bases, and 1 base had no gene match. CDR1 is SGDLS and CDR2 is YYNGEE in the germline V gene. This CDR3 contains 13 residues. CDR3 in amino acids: CASSGTGSDTQYF. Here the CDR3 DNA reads TGTGCCAGCAGCGGGACAGGGTCAGATACGCAGTATTTT. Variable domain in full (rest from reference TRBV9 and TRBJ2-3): DSGVTQTPKHLITATGQRVTLRCSPRSGDLSVYWYQQSLDQGLQFLIQYYNGEERAKGNILERFSAQQFPDLHSELNLSSLELGDSALYFCASSGTGSDTQYFGPGTRLTVL.

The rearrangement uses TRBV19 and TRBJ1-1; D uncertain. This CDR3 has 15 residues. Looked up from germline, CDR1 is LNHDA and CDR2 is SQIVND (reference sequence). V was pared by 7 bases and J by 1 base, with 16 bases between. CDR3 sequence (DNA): TGTGCCAGTACCGTGCGGGGTAGTGGGAACACTGAAGCTTTCTTT. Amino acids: CASTVRGSGNTEAFF.

For the CDR3, the DNA is TGTGCCAGCAGTGAAATGGAATTTGGGCCGCCTGCTCCGTACTTC. Translation gives CASSEMEFGPPAPYF. V and J are TRBV6-1 and TRBJ2-7, with no clear D. V gave up 2 bases and J gave up 12 bases, with 23 bases separating them. Per germline, CDR1 MNHNS and CDR2 SASEGT. CDR3 size: 15 residues.

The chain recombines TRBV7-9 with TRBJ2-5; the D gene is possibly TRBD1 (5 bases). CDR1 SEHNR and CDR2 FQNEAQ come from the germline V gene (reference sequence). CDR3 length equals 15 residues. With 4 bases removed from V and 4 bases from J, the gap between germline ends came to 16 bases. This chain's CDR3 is CASSSSTVPGETQYF. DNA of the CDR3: TGTGCCAGCAGCTCCTCGACAGTACCGGGAGAGACCCAGTACTTC. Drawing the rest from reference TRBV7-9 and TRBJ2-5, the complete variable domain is DTGVSQNPRHKITKRGQNVTFRCDPISEHNRLYWYRQTLGQGPEFLTYFQNEAQLEKSRLLSDRFSAERPKGSFSTLEIQRTEQGDSAMYLCASSSSTVPGETQYFGPGTRLLVL.

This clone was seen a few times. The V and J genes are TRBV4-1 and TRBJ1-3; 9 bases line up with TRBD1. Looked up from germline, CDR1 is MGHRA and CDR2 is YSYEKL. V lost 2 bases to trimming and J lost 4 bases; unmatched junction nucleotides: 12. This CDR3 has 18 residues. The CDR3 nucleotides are TGCGCCAGCAGCCAAACCATTATAGTTGGACAGGGGGGAAACACCATATATTTT. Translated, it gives CASSQTIIVGQGGNTIYF.

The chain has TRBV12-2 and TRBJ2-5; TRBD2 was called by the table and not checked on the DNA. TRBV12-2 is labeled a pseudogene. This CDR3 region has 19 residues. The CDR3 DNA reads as TGTGCAAGTCGCTTAAAGCAGCTCGGGACTAGCGGGAGCCAAGAGACCCAGTACTTC. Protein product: CASRLKQLGTSGSQETQYF.

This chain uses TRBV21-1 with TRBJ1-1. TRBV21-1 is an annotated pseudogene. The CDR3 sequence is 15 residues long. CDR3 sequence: CASSQNAGGRGEAFF. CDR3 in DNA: TGTGCCAGCAGCCAAAACGCCGGGGGGCGCGGTGAAGCTTTCTTT.

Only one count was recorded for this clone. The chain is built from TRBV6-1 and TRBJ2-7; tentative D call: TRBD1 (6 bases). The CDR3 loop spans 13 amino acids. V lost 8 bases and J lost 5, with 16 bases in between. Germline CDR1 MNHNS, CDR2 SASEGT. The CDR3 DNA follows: TGTGCCAGCCTCAGGGGAGTCGTGGACGAGCAGTACTTC. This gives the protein CASLRGVVDEQYF.

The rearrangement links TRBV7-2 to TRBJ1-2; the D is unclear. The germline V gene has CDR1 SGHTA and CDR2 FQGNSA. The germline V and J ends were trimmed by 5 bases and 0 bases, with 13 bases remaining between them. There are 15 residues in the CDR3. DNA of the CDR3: TGTGCCAGCAGCCTACCCGACGGAGCTAACTATGGCTACACCTTC. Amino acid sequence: CASSLPDGANYGYTF.

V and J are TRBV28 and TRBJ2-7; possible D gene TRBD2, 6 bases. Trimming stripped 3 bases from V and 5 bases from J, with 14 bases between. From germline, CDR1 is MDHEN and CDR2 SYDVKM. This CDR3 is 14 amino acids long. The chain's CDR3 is CASSLGQDYDEQYF. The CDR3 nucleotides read TGTGCCAGCAGTTTGGGGCAGGACTATGACGAGCAGTACTTC.

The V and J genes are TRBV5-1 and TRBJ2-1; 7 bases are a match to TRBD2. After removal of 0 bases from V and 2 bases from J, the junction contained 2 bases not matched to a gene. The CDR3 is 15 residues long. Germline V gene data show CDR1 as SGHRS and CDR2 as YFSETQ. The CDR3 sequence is CASSLDGGAYNEQFF. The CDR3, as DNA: TGCGCCAGCAGCTTGGATGGGGGGGCCTACAATGAGCAGTTCTTC.

For the CDR3, the DNA is TGTGCCAGCAGCCCCCACAGGAGCTCCTACGAGCAGTACTTC. This translates into CASSPHRSSYEQYF. V gene TRBV9 combines with J gene TRBJ2-7; D might be TRBD1 (5 bases). This CDR3 is 14 amino acids long. Germline V gene sequence: CDR1 SGDLS, CDR2 YYNGEE. The V end was cut by 4 bases, the J end by 0 bases, with 11 bases between.